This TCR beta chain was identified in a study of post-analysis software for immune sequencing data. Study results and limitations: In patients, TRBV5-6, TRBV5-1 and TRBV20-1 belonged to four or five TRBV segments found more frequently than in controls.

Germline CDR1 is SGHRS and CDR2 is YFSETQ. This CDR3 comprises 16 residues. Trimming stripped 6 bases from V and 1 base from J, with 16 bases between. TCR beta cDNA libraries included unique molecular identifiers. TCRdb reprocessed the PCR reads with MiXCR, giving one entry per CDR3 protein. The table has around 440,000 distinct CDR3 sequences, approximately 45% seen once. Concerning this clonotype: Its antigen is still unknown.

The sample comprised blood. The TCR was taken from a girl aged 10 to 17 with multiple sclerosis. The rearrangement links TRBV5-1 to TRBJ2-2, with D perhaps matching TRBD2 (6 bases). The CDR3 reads CASILEGIENTGELFF. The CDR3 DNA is TGCGCCAGCATTCTGGAGGGTATTGAGAACACCGGGGAGCTGTTTTTT.